The 10 T cell receptor beta chains below come from one sample, sequenced in a study of cytomegalovirus exposure and HLA in healthy donors. Use of 60 Vbeta and 13 Jbeta primers characterized the PCR. Profiling relied on immunoSEQ multiplex PCR, and the TCRdb table lists in-frame clones only, not all of them. Its listing shows about 96,000 clones. The source material was PBMCs. These receptors all stem from a woman aged 25 to 39 in good health and CMV-seronegative.

This chain joins TRBV11-2 and TRBJ2-1; 10 positions agree with TRBD2. V shed 5 bases, J shed 9 bases, and the junction held 4 bases outside the gene matches. The germline V gene has CDR1 SGHAT and CDR2 FQNNGV. This CDR3 region has 13 residues. The DNA of the CDR3 is TGTGCCAGCAGCGGAGCGGGGGGGGCTGAGCAGTTCTTC. Protein: CASSGAGGAEQFF.

The rearrangement uses TRBV5-1 and TRBJ1-3, with D possibly matching TRBD1 (5 bases). The CDR3 spans 15 residues. Deletions cut 4 bases from V and 0 bases from J, with 11 bases between. CDR1 is SGHRS, CDR2 YFSETQ, per germline. The CDR3 region has the DNA TGCGCCAGCAGCACCGACAGCCTCTCTGGAAACACCATATATTTT. Translating gives CASSTDSLSGNTIYF.

Comment on this clone: A read error may account for a junction end that differs from germline. V gene TRBV7-7 combines with J gene TRBJ2-5; 13 positions match TRBD2. Germline CDR1 is SSHAT and CDR2 is FNYEAQ (reference sequence). The CDR3 has 16 residues. The CDR3 region is CASSLGLAGAQETQYF. DNA for the CDR3: TGTGCTAGCAGCTTAGGACTAGCGGGAGCCCAAGAGACCCAGTACTTC.

As regards this clone: The sample carries other DNA sequences with the same CDR3. The rearrangement links TRBV5-1 to TRBJ2-3; 10 bases are shared with TRBD2. The J segment lost 5 bases and the V segment lost 4 bases, leaving 7 bases of the junction unmatched. This CDR3 has 15 residues. Germline V gene sequence: CDR1 SGHRS, CDR2 YFSETQ. Here the CDR3 reads CASSQPASGGDTQYF. CDR3 DNA sequence: TGCGCCAGCAGCCAGCCCGCTAGCGGGGGAGATACGCAGTATTTT.

Concerning this clone: Distinct nucleotide sequences in the sample also encode this CDR3. The chain employs TRBV5-1 and TRBJ2-3; D call uncertain. Germline V gene sequence: CDR1 SGHRS, CDR2 YFSETQ. The CDR3 consists of 13 residues. V shed 0 bases and J shed 1 base, with 3 bases lying between them. Here the CDR3 DNA reads TGCGCCAGCAGCTTGGCAGGCACAGATACGCAGTATTTT. Amino acid sequence: CASSLAGTDTQYF.

The V and J genes are TRBV19 and TRBJ2-6, with D uncertain. V lost 6 bases, J lost 4 bases, and 13 bases lay in between. Germline CDR1 LNHDA, CDR2 SQIVND (reference sequence). CDR3 length: 15 amino acids. The CDR3 region has the DNA TGTGCCAGTAGCCCCGCGGCCCCCGGGGCCAACGTCCTGACTTTC. It specifies CASSPAAPGANVLTF. Together with reference TRBV19 and TRBJ2-6, the CDR3 gives the full variable domain: DGGITQSPKYLFRKEGQNVTLSCEQNLNHDAMYWYRQDPGQGLRLIYYSQIVNDFQKGDIAEGYSVSREKKESFPLTVTSAQKNPTAFYLCASSPAAPGANVLTFGAGSRLTVL.

The V call is TRBV28, the J call TRBJ2-7; 8 nucleotides line up with TRBD1. Per germline, CDR1 MDHEN and CDR2 SYDVKM. CDR3 length: 14 amino acids. V lost 2 bases to trimming and J lost 7 bases; unmatched junction nucleotides: 7. CDR3 bases: TGTGCCAGCAGTTTAAACAGGGGGGCTCGGGAGCAGTACTTC. This encodes CASSLNRGAREQYF.

The V and J genes are TRBV28 and TRBJ2-7; weak D call: TRBD1 (6 bases). The CDR3 is 15 residues long. Germline V gene lookup returns CDR1 MDHEN and CDR2 SYDVKM. Between the trimmed V and J ends, which lost 4 bases and 2 bases, there was a span of 15 bases. The CDR3 DNA follows: TGTGCCAGCAGTTCGAACCACAGGGTCCCCTACGAGCAGTACTTC. It codes for CASSSNHRVPYEQYF.

The rearrangement links TRBV11-2 to TRBJ1-6, with D possibly being TRBD1 (5 bases). This CDR3 spans 17 amino acids. Germline loops: CDR1 SGHAT, CDR2 FQNNGV. Trimming took 1 base from V and 0 from J, leaving 10 bases between them. CDR3 DNA sequence: TGTGCCAGCAGCTTAGGGAGGGGCCTCTCCTATAATTCACCCCTCCACTTT. Protein: CASSLGRGLSYNSPLHF. The variable domain in full, completed from reference TRBV11-2 and TRBJ1-6, reads EAGVAQSPRYKIIEKRQSVAFWCNPISGHATLYWYQQILGQGPKLLIQFQNNGVVDDSQLPKDRFSAERLKGVDSTLKIQPAKLEDSAVYLCASSLGRGLSYNSPLHFGNGTRLTVT.

The chain recombines TRBV19 with TRBJ1-3; 8 positions match TRBD1. The CDR3 has 14 residues. Germline lookup yields CDR1 LNHDA and CDR2 SQIVND (reference sequence). V lost 5 bases to trimming and J lost 0 bases; unmatched junction nucleotides: 0. The CDR3 DNA reads as TGTGCCAGTAGTGGACAGGGCTCTGGAAACACCATATATTTT. Translated: CASSGQGSGNTIYF.